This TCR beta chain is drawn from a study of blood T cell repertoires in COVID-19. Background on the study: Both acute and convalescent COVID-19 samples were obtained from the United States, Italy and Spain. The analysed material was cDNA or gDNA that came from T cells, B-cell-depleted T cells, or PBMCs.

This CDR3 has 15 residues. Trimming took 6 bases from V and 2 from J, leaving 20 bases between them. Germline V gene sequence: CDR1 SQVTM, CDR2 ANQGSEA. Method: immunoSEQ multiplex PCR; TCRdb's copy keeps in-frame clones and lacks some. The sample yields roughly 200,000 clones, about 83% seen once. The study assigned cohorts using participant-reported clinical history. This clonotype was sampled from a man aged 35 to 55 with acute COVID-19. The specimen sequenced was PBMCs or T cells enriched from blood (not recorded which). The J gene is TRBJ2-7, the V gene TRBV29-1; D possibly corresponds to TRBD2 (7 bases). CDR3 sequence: CSVLIGGRGAYEQYF. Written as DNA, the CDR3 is TGCAGCGTCCTTATCGGGGGGCGGGGAGCCTACGAGCAGTACTTC.